This T cell receptor (beta chain) stems from a study of molecular identifiers for immune sequencing clone quantification. As CD8+CD4-CCR7+CD45RA+ cells, naive CD8 T cells were sorted. Findings and caveats of the study: Single-cell amounts of spiked Jurkat TCR RNA were reportedly detectable among over 750,000 naive cells.

The CDR3 covers 15 residues. The V end was cut by 5 bases, the J end by 0 bases, with 13 bases between. The germline CDR1 and CDR2 sequences are MNHEY and SVGAGI. With respect to this clonotype: What it binds is unknown.

TCRdb re-derived calls from the PCR reads in MiXCR, one entry per CDR3 protein. The repertoire holds 400,000 to 600,000 distinct CDR3 sequences, about a fifth seen once, with about 0.78% in the top ten. The chain joins TRBV6-5 to TRBJ2-5; D assignment may be TRBD1 or TRBD2 (5 bases each). Sequences were obtained from naive CD8+ T cells from blood, with Jurkat cell RNA spiked in. Indicated subset: FACS-sorted CD8+CD4-CCR7+CD45RA+ naive T cells. This clonotype originated in a human donor in good health. Some libraries in this study had Jurkat cell RNA spiked in. CDR3 region: CASSTGTWYQETQYF. CDR3 nucleotides: TGTGCCAGCAGTACCGGGACGTGGTACCAAGAGACCCAGTACTTC.